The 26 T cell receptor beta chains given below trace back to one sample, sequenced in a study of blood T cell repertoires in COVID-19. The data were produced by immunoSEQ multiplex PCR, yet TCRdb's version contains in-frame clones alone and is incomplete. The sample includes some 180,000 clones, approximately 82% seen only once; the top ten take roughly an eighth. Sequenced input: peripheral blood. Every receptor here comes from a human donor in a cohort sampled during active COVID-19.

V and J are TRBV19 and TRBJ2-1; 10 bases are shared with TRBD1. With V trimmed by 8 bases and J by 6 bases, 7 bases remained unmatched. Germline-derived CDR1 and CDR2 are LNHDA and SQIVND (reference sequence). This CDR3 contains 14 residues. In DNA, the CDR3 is TGTGCCAGTCGTCGCCGGGACAGGGGCAATGAGCAGTTCTTC. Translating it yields CASRRRDRGNEQFF.

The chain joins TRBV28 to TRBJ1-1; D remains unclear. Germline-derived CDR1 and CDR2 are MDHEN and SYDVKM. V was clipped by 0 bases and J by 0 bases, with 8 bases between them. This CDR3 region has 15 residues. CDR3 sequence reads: CASSLWSVLNTEAFF. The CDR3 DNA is TGTGCCAGCAGTTTATGGAGCGTGTTGAACACTGAAGCTTTCTTT.

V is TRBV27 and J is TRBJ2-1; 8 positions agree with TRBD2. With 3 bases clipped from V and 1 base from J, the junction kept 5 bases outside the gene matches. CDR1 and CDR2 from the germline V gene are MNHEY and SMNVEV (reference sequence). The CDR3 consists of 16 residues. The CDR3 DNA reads TGTGCCAGCAGTTTTCTTAGCGGGACTTCCTACAATGAGCAGTTCTTC. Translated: CASSFLSGTSYNEQFF.

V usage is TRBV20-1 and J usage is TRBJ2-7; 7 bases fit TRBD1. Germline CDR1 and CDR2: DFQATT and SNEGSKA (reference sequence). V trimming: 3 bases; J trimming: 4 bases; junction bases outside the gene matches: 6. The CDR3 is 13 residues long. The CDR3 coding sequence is TGCAGTGCTAGTGCGACAGGGTCATACGAGCAGTACTTC. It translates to CSASATGSYEQYF.

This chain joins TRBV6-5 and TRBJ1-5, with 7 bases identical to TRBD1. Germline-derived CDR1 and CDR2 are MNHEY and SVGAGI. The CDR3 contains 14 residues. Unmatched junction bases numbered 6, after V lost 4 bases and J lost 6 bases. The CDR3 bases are TGTGCCAGCAGTTCAGGGGGGATCGGTCAGCCCCAGCATTTT. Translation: CASSSGGIGQPQHF.

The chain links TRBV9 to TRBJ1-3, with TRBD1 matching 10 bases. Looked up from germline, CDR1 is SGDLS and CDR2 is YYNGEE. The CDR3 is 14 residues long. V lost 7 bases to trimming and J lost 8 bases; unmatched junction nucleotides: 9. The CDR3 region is CASSLGTGAYTIYF. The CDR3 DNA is TGTGCCAGCTCTTTAGGGACAGGGGCGTACACCATATATTTT. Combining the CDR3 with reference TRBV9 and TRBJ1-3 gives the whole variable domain DSGVTQTPKHLITATGQRVTLRCSPRSGDLSVYWYQQSLDQGLQFLIQYYNGEERAKGNILERFSAQQFPDLHSELNLSSLELGDSALYFCASSLGTGAYTIYFGEGSWLTVV.

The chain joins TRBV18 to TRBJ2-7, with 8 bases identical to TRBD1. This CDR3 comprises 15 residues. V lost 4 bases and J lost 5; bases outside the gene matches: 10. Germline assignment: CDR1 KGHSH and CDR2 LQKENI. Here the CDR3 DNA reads TGTGCCAGCTCACACTCGGTACAGGGGGGCGACGAGCAGTACTTC. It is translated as CASSHSVQGGDEQYF.

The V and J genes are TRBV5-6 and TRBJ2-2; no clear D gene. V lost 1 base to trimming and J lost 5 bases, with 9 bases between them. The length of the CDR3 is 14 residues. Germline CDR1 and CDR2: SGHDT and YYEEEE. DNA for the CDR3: TGTGCCAGCAGCTTGTTGGGCGAAACCGGGGAGCTGTTTTTT. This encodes CASSLLGETGELFF.

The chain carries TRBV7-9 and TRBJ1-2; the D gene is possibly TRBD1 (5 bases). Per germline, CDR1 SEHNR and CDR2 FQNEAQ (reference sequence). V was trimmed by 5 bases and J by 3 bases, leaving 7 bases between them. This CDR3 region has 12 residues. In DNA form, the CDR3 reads TGTGCCAGCAGCCCGACAGACTATGGCTACACCTTC. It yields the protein CASSPTDYGYTF.

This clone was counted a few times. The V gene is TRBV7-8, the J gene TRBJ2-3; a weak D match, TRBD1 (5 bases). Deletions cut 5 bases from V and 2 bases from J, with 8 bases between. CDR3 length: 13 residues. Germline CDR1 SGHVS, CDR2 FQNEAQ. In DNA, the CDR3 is TGTGCCAGCAGCCACAGGTTCACAGATACGCAGTATTTT. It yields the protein CASSHRFTDTQYF. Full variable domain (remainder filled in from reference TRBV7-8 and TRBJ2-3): GAGVSQSPRYKVAKRGQDVALRCDPISGHVSLFWYQQALGQGPEFLTYFQNEAQLDKSGLPSDRFFAERPEGSVSTLKIQRTQQEDSAVYLCASSHRFTDTQYFGPGTRLTVL.

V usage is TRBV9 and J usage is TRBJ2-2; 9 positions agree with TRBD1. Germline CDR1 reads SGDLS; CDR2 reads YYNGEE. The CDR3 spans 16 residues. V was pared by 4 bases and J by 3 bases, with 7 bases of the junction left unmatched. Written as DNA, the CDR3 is TGTGCCAGCAGCTCATCGACAGGGGGGGACACCGGGGAGCTGTTTTTT. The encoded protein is CASSSSTGGDTGELFF. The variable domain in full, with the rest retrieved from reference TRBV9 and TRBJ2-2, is DSGVTQTPKHLITATGQRVTLRCSPRSGDLSVYWYQQSLDQGLQFLIQYYNGEERAKGNILERFSAQQFPDLHSELNLSSLELGDSALYFCASSSSTGGDTGELFFGEGSRLTVL.

In DNA form, the CDR3 reads TGTGCCAGTAGTAGCCGGGACAGGGGGTTCAATTCACCCCTCCACTTT. Protein product: CASSSRDRGFNSPLHF. The V and J genes are TRBV19 and TRBJ1-6; 11 bases are a match to TRBD1. Germline V gene data show CDR1 as LNHDA and CDR2 as SQIVND (reference sequence). This CDR3 spans 16 amino acids. The V segment lost 4 bases and the J segment 7 bases; nucleotides outside the gene matches: 6. The whole variable domain, remainder taken from reference TRBV19 and TRBJ1-6, is DGGITQSPKYLFRKEGQNVTLSCEQNLNHDAMYWYRQDPGQGLRLIYYSQIVNDFQKGDIAEGYSVSREKKESFPLTVTSAQKNPTAFYLCASSSRDRGFNSPLHFGNGTRLTVT.

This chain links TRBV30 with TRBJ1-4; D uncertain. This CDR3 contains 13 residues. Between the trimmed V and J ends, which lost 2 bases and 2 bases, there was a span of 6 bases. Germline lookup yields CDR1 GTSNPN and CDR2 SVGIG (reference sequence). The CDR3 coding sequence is TGTGCCTGGAGTACCAGGACTAATGAAAAACTGTTTTTT. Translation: CAWSTRTNEKLFF.

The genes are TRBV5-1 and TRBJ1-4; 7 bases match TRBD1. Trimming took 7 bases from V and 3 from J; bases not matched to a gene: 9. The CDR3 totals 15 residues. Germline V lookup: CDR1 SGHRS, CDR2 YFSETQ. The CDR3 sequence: CASLKSGGANEKLFF. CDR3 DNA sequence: TGCGCCAGCTTGAAATCAGGGGGAGCTAATGAAAAACTGTTTTTT.

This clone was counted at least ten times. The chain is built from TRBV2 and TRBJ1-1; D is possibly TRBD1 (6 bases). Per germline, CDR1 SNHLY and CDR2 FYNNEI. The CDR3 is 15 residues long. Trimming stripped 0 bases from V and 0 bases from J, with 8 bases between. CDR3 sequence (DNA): TGTGCCAGCAGTGAAGCGGACAGAATGAACACTGAAGCTTTCTTT. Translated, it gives CASSEADRMNTEAFF.

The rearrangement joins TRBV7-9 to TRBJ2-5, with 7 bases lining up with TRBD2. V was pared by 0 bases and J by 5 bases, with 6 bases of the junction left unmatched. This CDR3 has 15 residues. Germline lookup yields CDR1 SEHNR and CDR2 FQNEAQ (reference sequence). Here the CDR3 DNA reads TGTGCCAGCAGCTTAGCGGGAGGGTTTGGGGAGACCCAGTACTTC. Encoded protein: CASSLAGGFGETQYF.

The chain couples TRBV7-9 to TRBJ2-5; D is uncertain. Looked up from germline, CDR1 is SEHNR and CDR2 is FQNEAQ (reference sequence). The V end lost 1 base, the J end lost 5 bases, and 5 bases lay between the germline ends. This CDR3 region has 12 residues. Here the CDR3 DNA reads TGTGCCAGCAGCTTAGACGGGGAGACCCAGTACTTC. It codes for CASSLDGETQYF.

CDR3 amino acids: CASSEAGAGVLSYEQYF. CDR3 coding DNA: TGTGCCAGCAGTGAAGCGGGCGCGGGAGTCCTCTCCTACGAGCAGTACTTC. The chain uses TRBV2 and TRBJ2-7, with TRBD2 identical over 7 bases. With 0 bases clipped from V and 0 bases from J, the junction kept 8 bases outside the gene matches. From germline, CDR1 is SNHLY and CDR2 FYNNEI. The CDR3 loop spans 17 amino acids.

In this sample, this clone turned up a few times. The CDR3 region is CASRGQGKSNQPQHF. Here the CDR3 DNA reads TGTGCCAGCAGGGGACAGGGGAAAAGCAATCAGCCCCAGCATTTT. The chain employs TRBV2 and TRBJ1-5, with 10 bases aligning to TRBD1. Germline CDR1 reads SNHLY; CDR2 reads FYNNEI. V shed 6 bases, J shed 1 base, and the junction held 3 bases outside the gene matches. The CDR3 contains 15 residues.

CDR3 DNA sequence: TGTGCCAGCAGCGAAACCCCGGGACTAGCGGAGATCACAGATACGCAGTATTTT. Translation gives CASSETPGLAEITDTQYF. The J gene is TRBJ2-3, the V gene TRBV9, with 11 positions matching TRBD2. Germline-derived CDR1 and CDR2 are SGDLS and YYNGEE. Trimming at V came to 3 bases and at J to 2 bases, leaving 11 bases not matched to a gene. This CDR3 has 18 amino acids.

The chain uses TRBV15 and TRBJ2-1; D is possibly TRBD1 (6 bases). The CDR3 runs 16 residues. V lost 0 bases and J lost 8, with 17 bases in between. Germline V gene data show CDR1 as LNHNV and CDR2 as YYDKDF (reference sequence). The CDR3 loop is CATSRDWAGELYEQFF. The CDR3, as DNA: TGTGCCACCAGCAGAGATTGGGCAGGGGAGTTGTATGAGCAGTTCTTC.

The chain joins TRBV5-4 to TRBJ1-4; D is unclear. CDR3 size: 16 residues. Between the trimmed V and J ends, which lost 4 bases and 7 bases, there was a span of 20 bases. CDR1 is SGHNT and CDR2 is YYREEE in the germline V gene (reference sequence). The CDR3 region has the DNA TGTGCCAGCAGCCCGGACTTAAGTGGGGATAGTGAAAAACTGTTTTTT. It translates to CASSPDLSGDSEKLFF.

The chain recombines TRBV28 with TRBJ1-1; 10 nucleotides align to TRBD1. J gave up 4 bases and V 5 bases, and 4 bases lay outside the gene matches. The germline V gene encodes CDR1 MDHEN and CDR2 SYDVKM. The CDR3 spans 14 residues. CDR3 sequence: CASSPRDRGTEAFF. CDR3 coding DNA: TGTGCCAGCAGTCCAAGGGACAGGGGCACTGAAGCTTTCTTT. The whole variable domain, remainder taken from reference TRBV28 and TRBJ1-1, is DVKVTQSSRYLVKRTGEKVFLECVQDMDHENMFWYRQDPGLGLRLIYFSYDVKMKEKGDIPEGYSVSREKKERFSLILESASTNQTSMYLCASSPRDRGTEAFFGQGTRLTVV.

The CDR3 loop reads CAWSGALAGLYNEQFF. DNA of the CDR3: TGTGCCTGGAGCGGAGCTCTAGCGGGACTTTACAATGAGCAGTTCTTC. This chain joins TRBV30 and TRBJ2-1, with 9 bases fitting TRBD2. The germline CDR1 and CDR2 sequences are GTSNPN and SVGIG (reference sequence). The CDR3 has 16 residues. Trimming took 3 bases from V and 4 from J; bases not matched to a gene: 10.

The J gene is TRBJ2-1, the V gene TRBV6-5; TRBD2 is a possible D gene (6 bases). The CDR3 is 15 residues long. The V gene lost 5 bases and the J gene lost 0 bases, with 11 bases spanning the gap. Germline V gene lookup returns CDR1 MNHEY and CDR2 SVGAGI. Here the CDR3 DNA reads TGTGCCAGCAGTAAGACTAGTTACTCCTACAATGAGCAGTTCTTC. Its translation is CASSKTSYSYNEQFF.

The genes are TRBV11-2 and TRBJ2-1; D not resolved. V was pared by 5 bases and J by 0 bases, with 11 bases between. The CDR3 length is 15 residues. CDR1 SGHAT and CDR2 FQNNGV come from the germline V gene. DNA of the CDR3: TGTGCCAGCAGCACACTGTCGGGCTCCTACAATGAGCAGTTCTTC. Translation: CASSTLSGSYNEQFF.